This T cell receptor (beta chain) was recorded in a study of spatial heterogeneity in lung cancer. Study in general: Follow-up PBMC specimens underwent sequencing when available; their median timing was about 2 years after resection.

Trimming left V 3 bases short and J 0 bases short, with 21 bases between. The CDR3 runs 18 residues. CDR1 MDHEN and CDR2 SYDVKM come from the germline V gene. The study tagged each TCR cDNA molecule with a unique molecular identifier. A single record per CDR3 protein comes from TCRdb applying MiXCR to the 5' RACE reads. The sample consists of 18,000 or so distinct CDR3 sequences, more than 8% of them appearing once. Time point: blood at routine non-recurrence follow-up after resection. The study sequenced unsorted whole RNA from tumor, nontumor lung or frozen PBMC. This clonotype showed up many times. Here the sequenced sample was PBMCs, taken at follow-up. The chain uses TRBV28 and TRBJ2-7; D tentatively reads TRBD1 or TRBD2 (5 bases each). This sequence was found in a male donor with early-stage non-small cell lung cancer. The CDR3 nucleotides read TGTGCCAGCAGTTTCTTTGGCAGGGTTGGGGGAAGCTCCTACGAGCAGTACTTC. Its translation is CASSFFGRVGGSSYEQYF.